A single T cell receptor beta chain is shown here with its context. This sample was taken from a study of T cell repertoires in cytomegalovirus infection. CDR1 and CDR2 from the germline V gene are DFQATT and SNEGSKA (reference sequence). CDR3 length: 13 amino acids. One entry per CDR3 protein, called by TCRdb with MiXCR from the reads. Of almost 300,000 distinct CDR3 sequences in the sample, roughly a tenth were seen once. The sample was PBMCs. The rearrangement uses TRBV20-1 and TRBJ2-1; D unresolved. This TCR came from a human donor in good health (CMV status not recorded). Some clones in this sample may be carry-over from other donors' samples. CDR3 in DNA: TGCAGCGTCAAAGACTTCCGCCATCAAGGGCAGTTCTTC. Encoded protein: CSVKDFRHQGQFF.